Presented here are 14 T cell receptor beta chains from one specimen sequenced in a study of control samples from healthy donors and cancer patients. Assay used: immunoSEQ multiplex PCR; TCRdb lists only in-frame clones, some missing. Of 150,000 to 170,000 clones detected, around 96% appear once; the ten largest clones hold 5% to 6.5%. Sequenced sample: blood. These receptors came from a man aged 35 to 55 in good health.

CDR3: CAISESGRSRLSGYTF. CDR3 DNA sequence: TGTGCCATCAGTGAGTCCGGACGCTCGAGGCTTTCGGGCTACACCTTC. V and J are TRBV10-3 and TRBJ1-2; unclear D gene. This CDR3 contains 16 residues. With 0 bases removed from V and 8 bases from J, the gap between germline ends came to 19 bases. In germline, CDR1 is ENHRY, CDR2 SYGVKD.

The chain uses TRBV10-1 and TRBJ1-4; 8 bases fit TRBD1. Germline CDR1 is WNHNN and CDR2 is SYGVQD (reference sequence). This CDR3 is built from 19 residues. V dropped 2 bases and J dropped 4; count of bases not matched to a gene: 15. CDR3 coding DNA: TGCGCCAGCAGTGAGCCCTGGACAGGGAGCGCGCGGAGTAATGAAAAACTGTTTTTT. Translated, it gives CASSEPWTGSARSNEKLFF.

The rearrangement links TRBV7-7 to TRBJ1-4, with D hard to call. The V end was cut by 2 bases, the J end by 8 bases, with 15 bases between. This CDR3 contains 15 residues. CDR1 is SSHAT, CDR2 FNYEAQ, per germline (reference sequence). Here the CDR3 reads CASSLNHAEKEKLFF. As DNA, the CDR3 is TGTGCCAGCAGCTTAAACCACGCTGAAAAGGAAAAACTGTTTTTT.

This sequence joins TRBV2 and TRBJ1-2; a weak D match, TRBD1 (5 bases). V was shortened by 8 bases and J by 8 bases, with 15 bases between the two germline ends. CDR1 is SNHLY and CDR2 is FYNNEI in the germline V gene. CDR3 size: 12 residues. This CDR3 reads CASAARGGGYTF. The CDR3 bases are TGTGCCAGCGCTGCAAGGGGTGGGGGCTACACCTTC.

The gene calls are TRBV20-1 and TRBJ1-1; possible D gene TRBD1, 5 bases. Germline CDR1 reads DFQATT; CDR2 reads SNEGSKA (reference sequence). Trimming pared 7 bases from V and 1 base from J, leaving 7 bases between. This CDR3 has 11 residues. The CDR3 reads CSGQSNTEAFF. In nucleotides, the CDR3 is TGCAGTGGACAGTCGAACACTGAAGCTTTCTTT.

This clone was seen once. V is TRBV7-9 and J is TRBJ2-5; 7 nucleotides line up with TRBD1. Trimming at V came to 6 bases and at J to 2 bases, leaving 3 bases not matched to a gene. The CDR3 has 13 residues. From germline, CDR1 is SEHNR and CDR2 FQNEAQ (reference sequence). The CDR3 bases are TGTGCCAGCAGATGGGACAGTCAAGAGACCCAGTACTTC. Protein: CASRWDSQETQYF.

The V call is TRBV5-6, the J call TRBJ2-7, with a tentative D call TRBD1 (6 bases). V was pared by 2 bases and J by 7 bases, with 13 bases between. This CDR3 has 13 residues. The germline V gene encodes CDR1 SGHDT and CDR2 YYEEEE. CDR3 protein: CASSFQGSLEQYF. In nucleotides, the CDR3 is TGTGCCAGCAGCTTTCAGGGGTCCTTGGAGCAGTACTTC.

This chain connects TRBV6-1 to TRBJ2-3; D is uncertain. V was clipped by 0 bases and J by 1 base, with 8 bases between them. This CDR3 contains 15 residues. Germline-derived CDR1 and CDR2 are MNHNS and SASEGT. In nucleotides, the CDR3 is TGTGCCAGCAGTGAAGCCGGCGGTCGCACAGATACGCAGTATTTT. Encoded protein: CASSEAGGRTDTQYF.

This sequence joins TRBV13 and TRBJ2-3, with TRBD2 as a possible D gene (6 bases). V was cut by 5 bases and J by 2 bases, with 14 bases left in between. Germline CDR1 PRHDT, CDR2 FYEKMQ (reference sequence). The CDR3 contains 15 residues. CDR3 coding DNA: TGTGCCAGCAGCCTCCTGGCGGGGCCCACAGATACGCAGTATTTT. Amino acid sequence: CASSLLAGPTDTQYF.

The chain links TRBV3-1 (or the pseudogene TRBV3-2) to TRBJ2-7; 9 nucleotides line up with TRBD2. The CDR3 contains 15 residues. V dropped 0 bases and J dropped 6; count of bases not matched to a gene: 6. Germline CDR1 reads LGHDT; CDR2 reads YNNKEL (reference sequence). In DNA form, the CDR3 reads TGTGCCAGCAGCCAAGATTCGGCTAGCGGGGCCGAGCAGTACTTC. Translation gives CASSQDSASGAEQYF.

V usage is TRBV28 and J usage is TRBJ1-5; D gene unclear. V shed 0 bases and J shed 0 bases, with 9 bases lying between them. Germline V CDR1 and CDR2: MDHEN, SYDVKM. The CDR3 length is 16 residues. The CDR3 sequence: CASSLWWRNSNQPQHF. Here the CDR3 DNA reads TGTGCCAGCAGTTTATGGTGGAGAAATAGCAATCAGCCCCAGCATTTT. Based on the CDR3 plus reference TRBV28 and TRBJ1-5, the full variable domain is DVKVTQSSRYLVKRTGEKVFLECVQDMDHENMFWYRQDPGLGLRLIYFSYDVKMKEKGDIPEGYSVSREKKERFSLILESASTNQTSMYLCASSLWWRNSNQPQHFGDGTRLSIL.

This chain connects TRBV19 to TRBJ1-5; possibly TRBD1 for D (6 bases). Trimming pared 5 bases from V and 11 bases from J, leaving 19 bases between. The CDR3 consists of 14 residues. In germline, CDR1 is LNHDA, CDR2 SQIVND (reference sequence). CDR3 amino acids: CASSLQGMGSAQHF. The CDR3 DNA follows: TGTGCCAGTAGTCTTCAGGGGATGGGGAGCGCCCAGCATTTT. Full variable domain (missing parts from reference TRBV19 and TRBJ1-5): DGGITQSPKYLFRKEGQNVTLSCEQNLNHDAMYWYRQDPGQGLRLIYYSQIVNDFQKGDIAEGYSVSREKKESFPLTVTSAQKNPTAFYLCASSLQGMGSAQHFGDGTRLSIL.

V is TRBV28 and J is TRBJ1-1, with TRBD1 matching over 8 bases. The germline V gene has CDR1 MDHEN and CDR2 SYDVKM. The V and J ends lost 6 bases and 2 bases, in that order; junction bases with no gene match: 2. The CDR3 consists of 13 residues. CDR3 sequence reads: CASRQGVNTEAFF. CDR3 DNA sequence: TGTGCCAGCAGACAGGGGGTAAACACTGAAGCTTTCTTT.

The chain recombines TRBV11-3 with TRBJ1-1; no clear D gene. CDR1 SGHNT and CDR2 YENEEA come from the germline V gene. The CDR3 sequence is 13 residues long. V lost 5 bases and J lost 1, with 8 bases in between. The CDR3 DNA sequence: TGTGCCAGCAGCCGAGACCGGAACACTGAAGCTTTCTTT. It is translated as CASSRDRNTEAFF.